This record covers a single T cell receptor beta chain. Trimming took off 5 bases at V and 2 bases at J, with 10 bases between the two ends. This CDR3 has 14 amino acids. The germline V gene has CDR1 SGHVS and CDR2 FQNEAQ. The data stem from a study of blood T cell repertoires in COVID-19. On the study more broadly: Samples representing acute and convalescent COVID-19 were sourced from the United States, Italy and Spain. Nucleic acid was either cDNA or gDNA, and it came from T cells, B-cell-depleted T cells, or PBMCs.

Profiling relied on immunoSEQ multiplex PCR, and the TCRdb table lists in-frame clones only, not all of them. The repertoire holds around 300,000 clones, with 75% to 85% as singletons. Sample: peripheral blood. V is TRBV7-8 and J is TRBJ1-3, with D hard to call. This TCR was sampled from a human donor in a cohort sampled during active COVID-19. The CDR3 nucleotides are TGTGCCAGCAGCGCGGCGGCTACTGGAAACACCATATATTTT. Translating gives CASSAAATGNTIYF.